This T cell receptor beta chain was sequenced during a study of cytomegalovirus exposure and HLA in healthy donors. A remark on this clone: Its specificity is not known.

The CDR3 is 14 amino acids. Losses at the gene ends were 3 bases for V and 6 bases for J; bases not matched to a gene: 6. Looked up from germline, CDR1 is KGHSH and CDR2 is LQKENI. Primers: 60 Vbeta forward and 13 Jbeta reverse. Some clones are missing from TCRdb's copy, which holds only in-frame ones; the method was immunoSEQ multiplex PCR. In the table there are hundreds of thousands of clones, 70% to 90% of which are singletons. The study sampled nominally healthy donors, though unrecorded immune exposures were likely. Findings and caveats of the study: Earlier analysis looked at TCR beta V segments, and most were productive about 87% or about 30% of the time. Cytomegalovirus association was assigned to 150 to 200 TCR beta chains.

Sequenced material: PBMCs. The chain couples TRBV18 to TRBJ1-2, with TRBD1 identical over 8 bases. This clonotype was sampled from a woman aged 18-29 years in good health and CMV-seronegative. This CDR3 reads CASSPLGQGHGYTF. The CDR3 coding sequence is TGTGCCAGCTCACCCCTAGGACAGGGACATGGCTACACCTTC.